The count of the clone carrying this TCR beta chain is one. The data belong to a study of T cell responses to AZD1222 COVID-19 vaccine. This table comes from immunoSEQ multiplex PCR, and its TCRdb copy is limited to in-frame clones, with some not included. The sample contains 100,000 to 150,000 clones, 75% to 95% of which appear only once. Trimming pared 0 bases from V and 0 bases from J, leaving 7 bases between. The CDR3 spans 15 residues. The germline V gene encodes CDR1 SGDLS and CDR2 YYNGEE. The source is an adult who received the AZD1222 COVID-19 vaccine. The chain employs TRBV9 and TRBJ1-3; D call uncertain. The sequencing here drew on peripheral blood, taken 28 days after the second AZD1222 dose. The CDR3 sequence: CASSVDGNSGNTIYF. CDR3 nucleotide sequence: TGTGCCAGCAGCGTAGACGGAAACTCTGGAAACACCATATATTTT.